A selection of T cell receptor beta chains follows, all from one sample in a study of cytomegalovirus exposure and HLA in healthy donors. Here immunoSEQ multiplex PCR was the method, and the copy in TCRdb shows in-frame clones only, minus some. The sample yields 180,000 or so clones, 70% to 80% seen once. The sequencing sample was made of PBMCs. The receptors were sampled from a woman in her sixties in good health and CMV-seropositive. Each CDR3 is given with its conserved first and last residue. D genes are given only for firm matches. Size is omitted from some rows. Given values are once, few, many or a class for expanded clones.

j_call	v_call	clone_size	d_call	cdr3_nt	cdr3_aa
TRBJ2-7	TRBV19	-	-	TGTGCCAGTAGTGCAACAGGGTTCCACGAGCAGTACTTC	CASSATGFHEQYF
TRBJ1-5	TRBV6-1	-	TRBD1	TGTGCCAGCACTGACGCCGGGACAGCGGAGCGGCCCCAGCATTTT	CASTDAGTAERPQHF
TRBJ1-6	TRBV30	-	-	TGTGCCTGGAGTGGGGGGGGAAATTCACCCCTCCACTTT	CAWSGGGNSPLHF
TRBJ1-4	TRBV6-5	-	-	TGTGCCAGCAGCCCCTCAGGGGCTTTGGGTGAAAAACTGTTTTTT	CASSPSGALGEKLFF
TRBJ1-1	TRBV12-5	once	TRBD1	TGTGCTAGTGGTCCCGACAGGGGGGGGAGCACTGAAGCTTTCTTT	CASGPDRGGSTEAFF
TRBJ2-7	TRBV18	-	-	TGTGCCAGCTCACCCCCCTCGACAGCCCACGAGCAGTACTTC	CASSPPSTAHEQYF
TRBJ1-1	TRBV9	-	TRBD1	TGTGCCAGCAGCGTTCTCGGACAGGGTAGCACTGAAGCTTTCTTT	CASSVLGQGSTEAFF
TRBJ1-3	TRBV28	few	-	TGTGCCAGCAGTCGGTCCGGGAACACCATATATTTT	CASSRSGNTIYF
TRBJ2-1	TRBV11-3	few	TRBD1	TGTGCCAGCAGTCCGGACAGGGGTTGGAATGAGCAGTTCTTC	CASSPDRGWNEQFF
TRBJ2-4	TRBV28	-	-	TGTGCCAGCAGACTCAGGGAAACCAAAAACAGTCAGTACTTC	CASRLRETKNSQYF
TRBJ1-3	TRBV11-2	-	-	TGTGCCAGCAGCTTAAGGGCGGGACCGTTGGAGGAAAACACCATATATTTT	CASSLRAGPLEENTIYF
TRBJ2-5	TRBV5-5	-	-	TGTGCCAGCAGCCCAGGAGGTAGTGGGCAGACCCAGTACTTC	CASSPGGSGQTQYF
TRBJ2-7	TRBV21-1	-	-	TGTGCCAGCAGCAAAGTGGTACAACCCCATTTCTACGAGCAGTACTTC	CASSKVVQPHFYEQYF
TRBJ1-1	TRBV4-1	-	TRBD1	TGCGCCAGCAGCCACCATGGGTCCGGGGGACAGGGTACGGTATGGACTTTCTTT	CASSHHGSGGQGTVWTFF
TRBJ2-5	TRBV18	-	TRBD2	TGTGCCAGCTCACGGGGACTAGACGAGACCCAGTACTTC	CASSRGLDETQYF
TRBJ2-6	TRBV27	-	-	TGTGCCAGCAGTCACCCCTCTGGGGCCAACGGCCTGACTTTC	CASSHPSGANGLTF
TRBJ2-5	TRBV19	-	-	TGTGCCAGATACCCCCACAGAGAGACCCAGTACTTC	CARYPHRETQYF
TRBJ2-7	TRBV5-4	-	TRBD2	TGTGCCAGCAGCCCGCCCGGGACTAGCGTTTACGAGCAGTACTTC	CASSPPGTSVYEQYF
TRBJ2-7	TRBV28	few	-	TGTGCCAGCAGTTTAAGCCCTACAGGGCTGACCTACGAGCAGTACTTC	CASSLSPTGLTYEQYF
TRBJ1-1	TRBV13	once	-	TGTGCCAGCAGCCACTCCGCGGAGTTCACTGAAGCTTTCTTT	CASSHSAEFTEAFF
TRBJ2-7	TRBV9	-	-	TGTGCCAGCAGCGTAGGTTTAGAAGGGGCAGGGAAGATGGCCTACGAGCAGTACTTC	CASSVGLEGAGKMAYEQYF
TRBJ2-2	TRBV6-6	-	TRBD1	TGTGCCAGCGGACAGGCGAACACCGGGGAGCTGTTTTTT	CASGQANTGELFF